Each of the 32 T cell receptor beta chains below was sequenced from the same sample in a study of T cell repertoires in breast cancer (dated by TCRdb to the mid-2010s). To analyze paired alpha-beta TCRs of CD8+ T cells, the researchers used an expanded emulsion RT-PCR method with primers covering all TCR V genes. Libraries were built with emulsion pairing. The data were produced on an Illumina MiSeq. A second nested PCR with blocking oligos suppressed unpaired genes, then a third nested PCR added Illumina adaptors and barcodes. TCRdb redid the processing of the public reads, applying fastp at Q25 and MiXCR, and retained in-frame beta chains. Identical CDR3 protein sequences are pooled into one entry, listed with their most common genes and DNA. The sample profile shows roughly 40,000 distinct CDR3 sequences; 45% to 50% of them were found once. The ten largest account for roughly 60% of the sample.

The specimen was CD8+ T cells. These receptors were obtained from a pool of human donors with breast cancer or a healthy control (not recorded which).

This clonotype was found a few times. The chain joins TRBV7-4 to TRBJ2-5, with 7 bases identical to TRBD2. The CDR3 totals 15 residues. Germline trimming cut 4 bases from V and 5 bases from J; bases unmatched to any gene: 10. Germline V CDR1 and CDR2: SGHVT, SQSDAQ. DNA for the CDR3: TGTGCCAGCAGCTCCGAGACTAGCTCGGGCGAGACCCAGTACTTC. It encodes CASSSETSSGETQYF.

As for this clonotype: A read error may be the cause here, since a much bigger clone is one base away. The V call is TRBV20-1, the J call TRBJ2-7; D call uncertain. This CDR3 is built from 12 residues. Deletions cut 3 bases from V and 6 bases from J, with 12 bases between. CDR1 and CDR2 (germline): DFQATT, SNEGSKA (reference sequence). As DNA, the CDR3 is TGCAGTGCTAGGAACGAGGCTTCCGAGCAGTACTTC. Translated, it gives CSARNEASEQYF.

The V call is TRBV19, the J call TRBJ2-3; 8 bases fit TRBD2. The CDR3 runs to 16 residues. Germline CDR1 is LNHDA and CDR2 is SQIVND (reference sequence). J was trimmed by 0 bases and V by 7 bases; bases with no gene match: 9. CDR3 residues: CASKNRRGVSTDTQYF. CDR3 DNA: TGTGCCAGTAAGAACCGGCGGGGGGTTAGCACAGATACGCAGTATTTT.

The chain links TRBV4-1 to TRBJ2-1, with 9 bases identical to TRBD2. From germline, CDR1 is MGHRA and CDR2 YSYEKL. The V segment lost 1 base and the J segment 2 bases; nucleotides outside the gene matches: 6. This CDR3 region has 17 residues. CDR3 residues: CASSQGVAGEAYNEQFF. The CDR3 DNA sequence: TGCGCCAGCAGCCAAGGGGTAGCGGGAGAGGCCTACAATGAGCAGTTCTTC.

This clonotype was observed a single time. The V call is TRBV19, the J call TRBJ1-4; D is unclear. This CDR3 is 15 amino acids long. Trimming removed 3 bases from V and 8 bases from J, with 16 bases in between. The germline CDR1 and CDR2 sequences are LNHDA and SQIVND (reference sequence). CDR3 sequence: CASSIGRLLREKLFF. The CDR3 bases are TGTGCCAGTAGTATCGGAAGGCTTCTGCGAGAAAAACTGTTTTTT.

This clonotype was observed a few times. CDR3 region: CASSTQGLAGGGAKNIQYF. As DNA, the CDR3 is TGTGCCAGTAGTACCCAGGGACTAGCGGGAGGAGGAGCCAAAAACATTCAGTACTTC. This chain connects TRBV19 to TRBJ2-4; 15 bases align to TRBD2. CDR3 length: 19 amino acids. The V gene's germline CDR1 is LNHDA and CDR2 SQIVND (reference sequence). After removal of 4 bases from V and 0 bases from J, the junction contained 7 bases not matched to a gene.

The chain is built from TRBV11-2 and TRBJ2-3; TRBD2 matches 12 bases. V was clipped by 4 bases and J by 3 bases; unmatched bases: 8. Germline CDR1 reads SGHAT; CDR2 reads FQNNGV. The CDR3 has 17 amino acids. This CDR3 reads CASSSLTSGRRTDTQYF. In DNA form, the CDR3 reads TGTGCCAGCAGCTCTTTGACTAGCGGGAGAAGGACAGATACGCAGTATTTT.

J is TRBJ1-1 and V is TRBV6-1; no reliable D call. The CDR3 length is 13 residues. Germline CDR1 reads MNHNS; CDR2 reads SASEGT. CDR3 residues: CAYSSPQTTEAFF. The CDR3 region has the DNA TGTGCTTATAGTAGCCCGCAAACCACTGAAGCTTTCTTT.

This clonotype was recorded many times. The V and J genes are TRBV27 and TRBJ1-2; unclear D gene. With 0 bases removed from V and 4 bases from J, the gap between germline ends came to 9 bases. CDR3 size: 14 residues. Germline V gene lookup returns CDR1 MNHEY and CDR2 SMNVEV (reference sequence). The CDR3 loop reads CASSLSGYSYGYTF. The DNA of the CDR3 is TGTGCCAGCAGTTTATCAGGGTATAGCTATGGCTACACCTTC.

This clonotype was observed many times. V gene TRBV7-9 combines with J gene TRBJ2-3; D ambiguous. Germline V gene data show CDR1 as SEHNR and CDR2 as FQNEAQ (reference sequence). The CDR3 is 15 amino acids. The V end lost 5 bases, the J end lost 1 base, and 13 bases lay between the germline ends. The CDR3 protein is CASSPPGHRTDTQYF. Written as DNA, the CDR3 is TGTGCCAGCAGCCCCCCGGGCCACCGCACAGATACGCAGTATTTT. The variable domain in full, completed from reference TRBV7-9 and TRBJ2-3, reads DTGVSQNPRHKITKRGQNVTFRCDPISEHNRLYWYRQTLGQGPEFLTYFQNEAQLEKSRLLSDRFSAERPKGSFSTLEIQRTEQGDSAMYLCASSPPGHRTDTQYFGPGTRLTVL.

The J gene is TRBJ2-3, the V gene TRBV7-3; 10 bases line up with TRBD2. Germline loops: CDR1 SGHTA, CDR2 FQGTGA. CDR3 length: 17 residues. The V and J ends lost 2 bases and 4 bases, in that order; junction bases with no gene match: 9. The CDR3: CASSLGRAGGVADTQYF. For the CDR3, the DNA is TGTGCCAGCAGCTTAGGTCGAGCGGGAGGGGTGGCAGATACGCAGTATTTT. The entire variable domain, with the rest obtained from reference TRBV7-3 and TRBJ2-3, is as follows: GAGVSQTPSNKVTEKGKYVELRCDPISGHTALYWYRQSLGQGPEFLIYFQGTGAADDSGLPNDRFFAVRPEGSVSTLKIQRTERGDSAVYLCASSLGRAGGVADTQYFGPGTRLTVL.

The gene calls are TRBV7-2 and TRBJ2-7, with 8 bases fitting TRBD2. The CDR3 covers 17 residues. Germline V gives CDR1 SGHTA, CDR2 FQGNSA. J gave up 0 bases and V 0 bases, and 7 bases lay outside the gene matches. The CDR3 region is CASSLAPIGGDSYEQYF. The CDR3 nucleotides read TGTGCCAGCAGCTTAGCGCCAATCGGGGGGGACTCCTACGAGCAGTACTTC.

In this sample, this clonotype turned up many times. This chain uses TRBV6-4 with TRBJ2-3; no firm D call. V lost 4 bases to trimming and J lost 2 bases, with 10 bases between them. The CDR3 covers 14 residues. The germline CDR1 and CDR2 sequences are MRHNA and SNTAGT. This CDR3 reads CASSVGGDTDTQYF. CDR3 coding DNA: TGTGCCAGCAGTGTTGGCGGAGACACAGATACGCAGTATTTT.

With regard to this clonotype: This may come from a read error, since a much larger clone is one base off. The CDR3 loop is CASSCPWREATQYF. CDR3 DNA sequence: TGTGCCAGCAGTTGTCCCTGGAGGGAGGCGACCCAGTACTTC. The chain is built from TRBV6-5 and TRBJ2-5; a weak D match, TRBD2 (6 bases). V lost 4 bases, J lost 7 bases, and 16 bases lay in between. This CDR3 is 14 amino acids long. Germline values: CDR1 MNHEY, CDR2 SVGAGI.

A word on this clonotype: The junction shows a germline mismatch at one end, possibly a read error. The chain couples TRBV6-2 or TRBV6-3 to TRBJ2-1; 8 nucleotides agree with TRBD2. The CDR3 runs to 16 residues. Germline values: CDR1 MNHEY, CDR2 SVGEGT. The CDR3, as DNA: TGTGCCAGCAGTTCCTACAGCGGGAGCTCCTACAATGTGCAGTTCTTC. Protein sequence: CASSSYSGSSYNVQFF.

The chain recombines TRBV7-9 with TRBJ2-6; 7 positions agree with TRBD2. The germline gives CDR1 SEHNR, CDR2 FQNEAQ (reference sequence). The length of the CDR3 is 15 residues. V lost 5 bases and J lost 1; bases outside the gene matches: 2. DNA for the CDR3: TGTGCCAGCAGCCCCGGGGGGTCTGGGGCCAACGTCCTGACTTTC. Residues: CASSPGGSGANVLTF.

In its sample, this clonotype was seen a few times. The V call is TRBV20-1, the J call TRBJ2-7; no clear D gene. Looked up from germline, CDR1 is DFQATT and CDR2 is SNEGSKA (reference sequence). V was pared by 3 bases and J by 4 bases, with 10 bases between. This CDR3 region has 12 residues. The CDR3 DNA follows: TGCAGTGCTAGGCCGACAAATTACGAGCAGTACTTC. Its protein is CSARPTNYEQYF.

In its sample, this clonotype was seen many times. This rearrangement joins TRBV24-1 to TRBJ2-4; perhaps TRBD1 as D (6 bases). Between the trimmed V and J ends, which lost 9 bases and 0 bases, there was a span of 11 bases. CDR3 length: 14 amino acids. Per the germline V gene, CDR1 is KGHDR and CDR2 is SFDVKD. The CDR3 DNA reads as TGTGCCACCGAGACAGGACTAGCCAAAAACATTCAGTACTTC. It is translated as CATETGLAKNIQYF.

Worth noting for this clonotype: A read error may account for a junction end that differs from germline. This chain links TRBV3-1 with TRBJ2-7; D call uncertain. Germline lookup yields CDR1 LGHDT and CDR2 YNNKEL (reference sequence). The CDR3 covers 13 residues. The CDR3 DNA is TGTGCCAGCAGCCGGGGTCCGACCTACGAGCGGTACTTC. Its protein product is CASSRGPTYERYF.

The rearrangement joins TRBV18 to TRBJ1-2; D call uncertain. Per germline, CDR1 KGHSH and CDR2 LQKENI. V gave up 2 bases and J gave up 7 bases, with 11 bases separating them. CDR3 length equals 13 residues. CDR3 sequence reads: CASSPWGLGGYTF. CDR3 in DNA: TGTGCCAGCTCACCATGGGGTCTCGGTGGCTACACCTTC.

This clonotype was counted between two and nine times. The chain has TRBV19 and TRBJ1-1, with unresolved D. V gave up 7 bases and J gave up 9 bases, with 12 bases separating them. CDR1 and CDR2 from the germline V gene are LNHDA and SQIVND (reference sequence). This CDR3 region has 11 residues. The CDR3 region is CASKERIKAFF. As DNA, the CDR3 is TGTGCCAGTAAGGAGAGGATTAAAGCTTTCTTT.

V gene TRBV4-2 combines with J gene TRBJ2-2; 11 bases fit TRBD1. CDR3 length equals 16 residues. Germline values: CDR1 LGHNA, CDR2 YNFKEQ. The V gene end was trimmed by 3 bases and the J gene end by 6 bases; junction bases not matched to a gene: 6. The CDR3 DNA follows: TGTGCCAGCAGCCAGGCGGACAGGGGGCGGGCCGGGGAGCTGTTTTTT. This translates into CASSQADRGRAGELFF.

On this clonotype: The junction departs from the called germline gene at one end, perhaps through a read error. This rearrangement joins TRBV20-1 to TRBJ1-3, with unresolved D. Germline V gene data show CDR1 as DFQATT and CDR2 as SNEGSKA (reference sequence). This CDR3 has 15 residues. The DNA for the CDR3 is TGCAGTGCCCGATCTGGCACAAGCTCTGGGAACACCATATATTTT. Translated: CSARSGTSSGNTIYF.

This clonotype was found a few times. The genes are TRBV7-2 and TRBJ2-3, with 9 bases fitting TRBD2. From germline, CDR1 is SGHTA and CDR2 FQGNSA. CDR3 length equals 20 residues. Trimming cost V 2 bases and J 3 bases; bases outside gene matches: 18. This CDR3 is CASSLLRGRAGGTETDTQYF. The CDR3 DNA reads as TGTGCCAGCAGCTTACTCCGCGGGAGGGCAGGCGGGACCGAAACAGATACGCAGTATTTT. Full variable domain (remainder filled in from reference TRBV7-2 and TRBJ2-3): GAGVSQSPSNKVTEKGKDVELRCDPISGHTALYWYRQSLGQGLEFLIYFQGNSAPDKSGLPSDRFSAERTGGSVSTLTIQRTQQEDSAVYLCASSLLRGRAGGTETDTQYFGPGTRLTVL.

The chain employs TRBV6-5 and TRBJ2-3; TRBD2 might be the D (6 bases). The length of the CDR3 is 19 residues. CDR1 is MNHEY and CDR2 is SVGAGI in the germline V gene. V was trimmed by 2 bases and J by 3 bases, leaving 24 bases between them. The DNA for the CDR3 is TGTGCCAGCAGTTACCACCTCCTCGACTTGCGGGGAGTAACAGATACGCAGTATTTT. As protein: CASSYHLLDLRGVTDTQYF.

Note on this clonotype: This could be a read error, since a much larger clone is one nucleotide away. The chain recombines TRBV27 with TRBJ2-7; D call uncertain. CDR3 size: 13 residues. The V gene's germline CDR1 is MNHEY and CDR2 SMNVEV (reference sequence). DNA for the CDR3: TGTGCCAGCAGGACCTCTAACTTCTACGGGCAGTACTTC. Translation gives CASRTSNFYGQYF.

The V call is TRBV6-2 or TRBV6-3, the J call TRBJ1-6; TRBD1 matches at 8 bases. V was clipped by 6 bases and J by 0 bases; unmatched bases: 4. This CDR3 has 16 amino acids. The V gene's germline CDR1 is MNHEY and CDR2 SVGEGT. The chain's CDR3 is CASRGTGSSYNSPLHF. The CDR3, as DNA: TGTGCCAGCAGGGGGACAGGAAGCTCCTATAATTCACCCCTCCACTTT.

The chain joins TRBV7-6 to TRBJ2-1; 11 bases fit TRBD2. This CDR3 is 16 amino acids long. Per germline, CDR1 SGHVS and CDR2 FNYEAQ. Germline trimming cut 1 base from V and 4 bases from J; bases unmatched to any gene: 3. CDR3 protein: CASSLGGLAEYNEQFF. The DNA of the CDR3 is TGTGCCAGCAGCTTAGGGGGACTAGCGGAATACAATGAGCAGTTCTTC.

As for this clonotype: Since a much larger clone is just one base distant, this may be a read error. The chain uses TRBV25-1 and TRBJ1-3, with D unclear. This CDR3 has 16 residues. Germline lookup yields CDR1 MGHDK and CDR2 SYGVNS. Trimming left V 7 bases short and J 11 bases short, with 27 bases between. The CDR3 nucleotides read TGTGCCAGCAACACCGGAGGCAGGCCTATCGGGCACGCCATATATTTT. It encodes CASNTGGRPIGHAIYF.

This clonotype was seen many times. The rearrangement links TRBV6-1 to TRBJ1-1; possible D gene TRBD1, 5 bases. Germline values: CDR1 MNHNS, CDR2 SASEGT. V was cut by 6 bases and J by 11 bases, with 19 bases left in between. CDR3 length: 13 amino acids. The CDR3 nucleotides are TGTGCCAGCAGAACGGTGCTGATTCGGGGGGCTTTCTTT. This translates into CASRTVLIRGAFF.

This rearrangement joins TRBV7-3 to TRBJ2-1, with 8 bases matching TRBD2. Germline V CDR1 and CDR2: SGHTA, FQGTGA. Trimming took 2 bases from V and 6 from J; bases not matched to a gene: 12. The CDR3 covers 17 residues. The CDR3: CASSLAVPGLGANEQFF. Here the CDR3 DNA reads TGTGCCAGCAGCTTAGCCGTACCGGGACTAGGGGCCAATGAGCAGTTCTTC.

The chain uses TRBV12-3 or TRBV12-4 and TRBJ1-5; 7 bases are a match to TRBD1. Germline trimming cut 6 bases from V and 7 bases from J; bases unmatched to any gene: 6. The CDR3 is made up of 13 amino acids. Here the CDR3 reads CASRRQGGQPQHF. The DNA for the CDR3 is TGTGCCAGCAGACGACAGGGAGGACAGCCCCAGCATTTT.